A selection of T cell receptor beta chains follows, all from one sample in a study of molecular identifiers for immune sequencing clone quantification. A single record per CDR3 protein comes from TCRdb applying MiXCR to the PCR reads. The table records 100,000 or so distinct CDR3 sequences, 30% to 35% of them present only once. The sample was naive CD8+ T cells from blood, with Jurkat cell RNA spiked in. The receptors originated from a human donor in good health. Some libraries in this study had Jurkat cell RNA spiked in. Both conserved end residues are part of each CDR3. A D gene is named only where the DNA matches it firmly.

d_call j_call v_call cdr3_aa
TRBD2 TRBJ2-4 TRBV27 CASSPSGPYNIQYF
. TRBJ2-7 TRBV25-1 CASSELWGSGEQYF
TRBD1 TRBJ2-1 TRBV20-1 CSARVSDRSYYNEQFF
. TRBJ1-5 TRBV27 CASSLSAPTGGQPQHF
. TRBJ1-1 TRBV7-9 CASSLAIYTEAFF
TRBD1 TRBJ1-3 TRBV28 CASRPRGGPGNTIYF
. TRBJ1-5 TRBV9 CASSVGRRYQPQHF
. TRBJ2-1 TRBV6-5 CASRNLDEQFF
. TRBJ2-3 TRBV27 CASRHKFVDTQYF
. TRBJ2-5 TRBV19 CASSPQQGEETQYF
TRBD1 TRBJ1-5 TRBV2 CARGQGDNQPQHF
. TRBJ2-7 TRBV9 CASSVESAYEQYF
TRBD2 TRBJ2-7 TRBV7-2 CASSLSAGGGYEQYF
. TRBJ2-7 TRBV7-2 CASSLAGAGYEQYF
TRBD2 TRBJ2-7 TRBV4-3 CASSQGLAGLTEQYF
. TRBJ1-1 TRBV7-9 CASSSPGPQWDTEAFF
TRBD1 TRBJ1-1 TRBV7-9 CASSRQGSPEAFF
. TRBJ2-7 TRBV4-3 CASSQGGAGQYF
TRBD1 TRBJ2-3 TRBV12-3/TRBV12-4 CASSPRTGFLDTQYF
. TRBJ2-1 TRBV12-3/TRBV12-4 CACLVQFKEQFF
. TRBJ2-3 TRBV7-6 CASSLVGYSTDTQYF
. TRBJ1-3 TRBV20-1 CSVPEQAPFVDTIYF
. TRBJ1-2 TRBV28 CASSAITANYGYTF
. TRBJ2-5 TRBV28 CASSTWTAKETQYF
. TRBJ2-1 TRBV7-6 CASSSRTQAFNEQFF
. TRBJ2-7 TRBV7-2 CASSFGVGKSYEQYF
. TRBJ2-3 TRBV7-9 CASNPLRAEDTQYF
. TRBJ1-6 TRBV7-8 CASSLKGRYSYNSPLRF
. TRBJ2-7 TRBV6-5 CASSFRTETAYEQYF
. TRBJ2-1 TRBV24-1 CATCPGVGLREQFF
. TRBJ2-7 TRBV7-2 CASSSDYPVHEQYF
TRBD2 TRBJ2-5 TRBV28 CASGLIGLGGGETQYF
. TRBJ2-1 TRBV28 CATDPLRDNTYNEQFF
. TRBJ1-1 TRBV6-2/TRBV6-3 CASSYRGEAFF
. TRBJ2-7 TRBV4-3 CPSSQDRLREQYF
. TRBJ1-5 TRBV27 CASSVMGGSQPQHF
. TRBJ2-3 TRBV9 CASSPPYADTQCF
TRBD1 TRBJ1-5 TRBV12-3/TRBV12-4 CASKTGERPQHF
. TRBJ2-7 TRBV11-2 CASTGKASYEQYF
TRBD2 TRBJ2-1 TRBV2 CASTPGLAAGGNEQFF
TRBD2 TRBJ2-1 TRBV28 CASSTVQGSLAGGTHNEQFF
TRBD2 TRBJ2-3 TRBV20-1 CSAISGEVWSSTDTLYF
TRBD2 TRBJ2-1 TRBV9 CASSVAPSGSTEQFF
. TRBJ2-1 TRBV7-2 CASSWDESSYYEQFF
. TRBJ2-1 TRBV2 CASSEVLATYNEQFF
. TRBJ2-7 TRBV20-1 CSARDRGRATGRIEQYF
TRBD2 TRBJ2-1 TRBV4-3 CASSQESRPSGSQNEQFF
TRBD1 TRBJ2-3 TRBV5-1 CASSLAQGATDTQYF